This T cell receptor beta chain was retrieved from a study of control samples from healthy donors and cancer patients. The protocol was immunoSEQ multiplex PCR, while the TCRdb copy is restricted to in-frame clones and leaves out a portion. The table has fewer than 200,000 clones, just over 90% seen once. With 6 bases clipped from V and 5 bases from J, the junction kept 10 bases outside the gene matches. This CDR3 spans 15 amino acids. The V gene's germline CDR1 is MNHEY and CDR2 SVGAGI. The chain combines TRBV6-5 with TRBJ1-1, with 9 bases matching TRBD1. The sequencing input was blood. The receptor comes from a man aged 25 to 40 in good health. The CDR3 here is CASRPRDRATTEAFF. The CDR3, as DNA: TGTGCCAGCAGGCCCAGGGACAGGGCGACGACTGAAGCTTTCTTT.